The sequence of this T cell receptor beta chain was determined in a study of shared clonotypes between healthy human individuals (dated by TCRdb to the early 2020s). About the full investigation: A couple of women and a few men aged 18 to 49 years were included in the cohort. For each donor, CD4 naive and CD4 memory were each given three plates, CD8 naive was given two plates, and CD8 memory was given one plate. Blood TCR repertoires of about 5 healthy adults were deeply sequenced to estimate repertoire size and the extent of clonotype sharing between individuals. To increase sequencing depth and limit assay-specific biases, TCR repertoire library preparation and sequencing were carried out by different laboratories using diverse techniques. Per donor, leukapheresis produced somewhere between about 0.94 and 9.5 billion PBMCs. Beyond this particular receptor, the publication reports: Rarefaction of sorted-subset datasets indicated incomplete sequencing despite the large sequencing depth. Based on pairwise subsampling, the degree of clonotype sharing among donors was expected to be affected by sequencing depth. Roughly 5% of naive CD4, around 3.6% of naive CD8, around 2.3% of memory CD4, and about 0.4% of memory CD8 clonotypes were shared across several donors. Because the study included a small number of donors, the genetic and exposure-history diversity represented was limited. Compared with non-shared clonotypes, the clonotypes found in all four sorted-subset donors had higher generation probabilities. Naive subsets generally had larger estimated clonotype richness than memory subsets. Sampling was limited to blood, and TCR repertoires in tissue likely differ from TCR repertoires in blood.

This clone was observed once. Its antigen is not yet known. Nothing much larger sits one base from this clone, and base qualities are not available. CD8 naive samples consisted of CD45RO-negative cells that were positively selected for CCR7, yielding a CD45RA+CCR7+ population without TemRA cells. Healthy HIV-negative adults with no recently reported acute infections or vaccinations were included as donors. Every donor was a Caucasian adult residing in Nashville, Tennessee, USA. After blood collection by leukapheresis, PBMCs were isolated using Ficoll-Histopaque density gradient centrifugation and then cryopreserved in the vapor phase of liquid nitrogen. Purity and quantity of every magnetically sorted T cell population were checked by analytical flow cytometry. Genomic DNA was isolated from each sorted fraction and quantified by UV absorbance on a Nanodrop 2000c. TCR CDR3 regions were amplified from genomic DNA by multiplex PCR using the deep immunoSEQ assay. For each cell subset, the extracted genomic DNA was distributed evenly across all wells of several immunoSEQ 96-well plates, and each plate served as one replicate. For sorted subsets, 200 to 250 ng of genomic DNA, equivalent to 30,000 or so T cell genomes, went into each replicate PCR. Purified libraries were measured with a Qubit 3.0 fluorometer, size-checked on a Bioanalyzer 2100, and measured again with the KAPA Library Quantification kit. A separate single-read 150-cycle Illumina NextSeq 550 flow cell was used to sequence each immunoSEQ 96-well plate. As for the authors' bioinformatics: Because only junctional sequences without quality scores were contained in the immunoSEQ output, filtering matching that applied to full-length reads could not be performed. To assign V/J genes and CDR3, sequences were annotated using PyIR, a Python wrapper for IgBLAST v1.9, with IMGT germline references. Any read was removed if the V/J assignment was weak (E-value above 1e-6), the CDR3 was missing, or the read contained stop codons, out-of-frame junctions, or ambiguous translated residues. V3J clonotypes were defined as sequences sharing the same inferred V gene, J gene, and CDR3 amino acid sequence. The percentage overlap between two repertoires was calculated by dividing the number of shared unique clonotypes by the size of the smaller repertoire. Richness of each repertoire was evaluated using RTK rarefaction, the Chao1 estimator, and Recon v2.1 estimates of unobserved clonotypes. For all TCRbeta clonotypes obtained by the gDNA method from several donors, generation probabilities were computed with OLGA. Drawn from immuneACCESS, this table holds only the in-frame rearrangements with V and J called that TCRdb kept. Clones are partly lost; checked studies trace under half to an unresolved V gene and leave the rest unexplained. D and trimming were read from the DNA, whereas the V and J calls and clone size are those reported in that table. Present in this sample are millions of clones, approximately 95% of which were seen just once. The top ten clonotypes cover 1% to 1.3% of the sample.

The CDR3 spans 15 residues, from the cysteine through the phenylalanine. The only DNA kept is the CDR3, 45 bases in frame from the first base. V has 3 bases trimmed and J has 1 base trimmed; junction bases matching no gene number 6. For CDR1 and CDR2, the germline V gene lists SQVTM and ANQGSEA. This TCR was sampled from a man aged 18 to 30 in good health. The sequenced sample consisted of naive CD8+ T cells sorted from blood. In the paper's terms, the cell subset or site label means: CD45RA+CCR7+. The V and J genes are TRBV29-1 and TRBJ1-2; 9 bases in the middle match TRBD1. The DNA sequence is TGCAGCGTTGATTCCGGACAGGGGCTTAACTATGGCTACACCTTC. Translated, it reads CSVDSGQGLNYGYTF.